The source of this T cell receptor (beta chain) is a study of technical replicates of blood from several donors. Repertoires were generated with immunoSEQ multiplex PCR, while TCRdb's copy carries only in-frame clones and drops some. This sample has about 74,000 clones, with approximately 78% found just once. Losses at the gene ends were 5 bases for V and 5 bases for J; bases not matched to a gene: 7. The CDR3 is made up of 13 amino acids. Per germline, CDR1 GTSNPN and CDR2 SVGIG (reference sequence). This receptor was obtained from a human donor in good health. Some clones in this sample may be carry-over from other donors' samples. The chain couples TRBV30 to TRBJ2-7, with 9 bases lining up with TRBD1. Sequencing was carried out using PBMCs. As DNA, the CDR3 is TGTGCCTGGTCCGGGACAGGGAAGGACGAGCAGTACTTC. Translating it yields CAWSGTGKDEQYF.